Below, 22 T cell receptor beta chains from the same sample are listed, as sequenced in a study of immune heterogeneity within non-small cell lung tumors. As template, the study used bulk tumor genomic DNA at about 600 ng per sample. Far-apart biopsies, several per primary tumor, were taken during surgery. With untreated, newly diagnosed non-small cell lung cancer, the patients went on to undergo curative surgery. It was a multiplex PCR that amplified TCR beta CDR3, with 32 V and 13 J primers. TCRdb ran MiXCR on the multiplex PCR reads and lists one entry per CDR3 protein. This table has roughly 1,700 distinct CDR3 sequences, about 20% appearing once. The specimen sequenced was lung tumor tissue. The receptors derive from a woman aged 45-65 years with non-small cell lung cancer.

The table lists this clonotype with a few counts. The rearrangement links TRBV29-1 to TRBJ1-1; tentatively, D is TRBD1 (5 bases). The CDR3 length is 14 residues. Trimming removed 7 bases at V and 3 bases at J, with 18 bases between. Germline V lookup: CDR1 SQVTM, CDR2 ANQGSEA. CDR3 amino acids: CSARVDTLDTEAFF. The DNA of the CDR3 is TGCAGCGCCAGGGTTGACACCTTGGACACTGAAGCTTTCTTT.

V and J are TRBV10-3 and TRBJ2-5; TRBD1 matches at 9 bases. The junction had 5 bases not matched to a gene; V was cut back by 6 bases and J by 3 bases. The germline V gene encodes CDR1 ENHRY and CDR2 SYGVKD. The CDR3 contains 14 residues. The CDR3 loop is CAIRGQGLEETQYF. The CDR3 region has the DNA TGTGCCATCAGGGGACAGGGTTTAGAAGAGACCCAGTACTTC.

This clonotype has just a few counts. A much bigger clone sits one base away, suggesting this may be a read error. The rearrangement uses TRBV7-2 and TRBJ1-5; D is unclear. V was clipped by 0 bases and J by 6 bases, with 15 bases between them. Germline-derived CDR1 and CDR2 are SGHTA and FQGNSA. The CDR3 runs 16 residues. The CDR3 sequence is CASSLAAVGVGQPQHF. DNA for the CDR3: TGTGCCAGCAGCTTAGCAGCAGTTGGGGTGGGTCAGCCCCAGCATTTT.

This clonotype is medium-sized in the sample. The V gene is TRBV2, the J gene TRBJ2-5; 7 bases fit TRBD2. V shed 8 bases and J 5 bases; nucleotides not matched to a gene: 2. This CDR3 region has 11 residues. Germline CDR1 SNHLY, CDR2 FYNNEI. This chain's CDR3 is CASVGGETQYF. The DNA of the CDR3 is TGTGCCAGCGTGGGGGGGGAGACCCAGTACTTC.

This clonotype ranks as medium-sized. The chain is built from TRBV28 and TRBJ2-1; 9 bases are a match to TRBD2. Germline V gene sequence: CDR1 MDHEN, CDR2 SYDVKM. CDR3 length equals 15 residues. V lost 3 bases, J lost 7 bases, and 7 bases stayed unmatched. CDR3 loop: CASSFAGGFNNEQFF. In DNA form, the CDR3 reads TGTGCCAGCAGTTTTGCGGGGGGGTTTAATAATGAGCAGTTCTTC.

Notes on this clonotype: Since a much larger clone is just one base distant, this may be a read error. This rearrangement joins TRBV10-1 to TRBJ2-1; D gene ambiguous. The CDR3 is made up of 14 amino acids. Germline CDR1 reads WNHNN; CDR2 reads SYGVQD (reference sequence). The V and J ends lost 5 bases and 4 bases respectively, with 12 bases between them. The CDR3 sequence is CASSKGGPYNEQFF. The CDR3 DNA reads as TGCGCCAGCAGTAAAGGTGGCCCTTACAATGAGCAGTTCTTC.

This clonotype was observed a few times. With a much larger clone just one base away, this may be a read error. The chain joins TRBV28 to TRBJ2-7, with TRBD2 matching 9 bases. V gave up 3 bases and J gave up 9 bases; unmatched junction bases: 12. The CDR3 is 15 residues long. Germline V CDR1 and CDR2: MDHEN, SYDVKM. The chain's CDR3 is CASSLPSGTRSGQYF. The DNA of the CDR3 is TGTGCCAGCAGTTTGCCTAGCGGGACCCGGTCCGGGCAGTACTTC.

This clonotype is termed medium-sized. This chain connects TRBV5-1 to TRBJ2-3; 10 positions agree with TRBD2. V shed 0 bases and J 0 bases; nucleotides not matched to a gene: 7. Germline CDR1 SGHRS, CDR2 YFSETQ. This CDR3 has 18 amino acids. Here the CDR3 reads CASSLVPSGGRSTDTQYF. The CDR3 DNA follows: TGCGCCAGCAGCTTGGTTCCTAGCGGGGGCCGTAGCACAGATACGCAGTATTTT.

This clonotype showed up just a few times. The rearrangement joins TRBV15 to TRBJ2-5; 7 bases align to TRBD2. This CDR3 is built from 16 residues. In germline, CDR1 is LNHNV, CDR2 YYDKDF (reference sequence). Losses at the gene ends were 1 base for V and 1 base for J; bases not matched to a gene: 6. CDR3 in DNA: TGTGCCACCAGCAGAGGAGGTCTAGCGGTCCAAGAGACCCAGTACTTC. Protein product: CATSRGGLAVQETQYF. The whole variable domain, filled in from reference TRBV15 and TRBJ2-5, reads DAMVIQNPRYQVTQFGKPVTLSCSQTLNHNVMYWYQQKSSQAPKLLFHYYDKDFNNEADTPDNFQSRRPNTSFCFLDIRSPGLGDTAMYLCATSRGGLAVQETQYFGPGTRLLVL.

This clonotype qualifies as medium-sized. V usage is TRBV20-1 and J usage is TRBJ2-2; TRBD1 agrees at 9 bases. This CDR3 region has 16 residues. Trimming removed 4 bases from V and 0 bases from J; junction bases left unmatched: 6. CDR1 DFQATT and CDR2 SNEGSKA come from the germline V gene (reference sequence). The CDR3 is CSATTRTGANTGELFF. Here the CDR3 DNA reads TGCAGTGCTACCACTAGGACAGGGGCGAACACCGGGGAGCTGTTTTTT.

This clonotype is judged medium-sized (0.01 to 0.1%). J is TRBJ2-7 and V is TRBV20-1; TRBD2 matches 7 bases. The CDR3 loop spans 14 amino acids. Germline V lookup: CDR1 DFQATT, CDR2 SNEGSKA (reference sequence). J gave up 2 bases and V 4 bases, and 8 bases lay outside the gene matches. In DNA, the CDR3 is TGCAGTGCTATTGTGCGCGGGAGTCCCTACGAGCAGTACTTC. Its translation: CSAIVRGSPYEQYF.

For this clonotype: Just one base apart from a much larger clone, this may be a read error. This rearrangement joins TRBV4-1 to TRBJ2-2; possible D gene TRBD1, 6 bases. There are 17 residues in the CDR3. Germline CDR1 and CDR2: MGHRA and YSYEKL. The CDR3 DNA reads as TGCGCCAGCAGCCAAGGTGGGGGCCCCATAGGGGCCGGGGATCTGTTTTTT. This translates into CASSQGGGPIGAGDLFF.

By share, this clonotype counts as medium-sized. The CDR3 DNA is TGCAGTGCTAGAGATTTTTGGGGTAGCACTGAAGCTTTCTTT. Residues: CSARDFWGSTEAFF. The chain has TRBV20-1 and TRBJ1-1; no definite D call. CDR1 is DFQATT, CDR2 SNEGSKA, per germline (reference sequence). This CDR3 spans 14 amino acids. The germline V and J ends were trimmed by 0 bases and 4 bases, with 12 bases remaining between them.

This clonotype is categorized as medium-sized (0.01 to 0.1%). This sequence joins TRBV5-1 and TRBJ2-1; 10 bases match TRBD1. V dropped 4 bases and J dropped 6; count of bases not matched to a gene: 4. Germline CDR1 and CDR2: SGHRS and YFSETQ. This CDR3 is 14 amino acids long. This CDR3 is CASSGRDRGNEQFF. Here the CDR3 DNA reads TGCGCCAGCAGCGGACGGGACAGGGGCAATGAGCAGTTCTTC. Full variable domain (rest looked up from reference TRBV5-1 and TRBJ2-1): KAGVTQTPRYLIKTRGQQVTLSCSPISGHRSVSWYQQTPGQGLQFLFEYFSETQRNKGNFPGRFSGRQFSNSRSEMNVSTLELGDSALYLCASSGRDRGNEQFFGPGTRLTVL.

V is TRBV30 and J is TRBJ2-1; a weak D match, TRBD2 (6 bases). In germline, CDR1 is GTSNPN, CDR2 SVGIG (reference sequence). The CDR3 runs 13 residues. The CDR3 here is CSSARDLSGEQFF. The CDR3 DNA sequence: TGTTCCTCCGCCCGGGACTTGAGTGGTGAGCAGTTCTTC.

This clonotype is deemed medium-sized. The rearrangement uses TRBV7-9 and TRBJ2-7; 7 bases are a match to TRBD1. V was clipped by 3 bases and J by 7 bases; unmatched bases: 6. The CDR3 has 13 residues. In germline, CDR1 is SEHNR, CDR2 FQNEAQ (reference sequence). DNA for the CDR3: TGTGCCAGCAGCTTGACAGGGTCTGGGGAGCAGTACTTC. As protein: CASSLTGSGEQYF.

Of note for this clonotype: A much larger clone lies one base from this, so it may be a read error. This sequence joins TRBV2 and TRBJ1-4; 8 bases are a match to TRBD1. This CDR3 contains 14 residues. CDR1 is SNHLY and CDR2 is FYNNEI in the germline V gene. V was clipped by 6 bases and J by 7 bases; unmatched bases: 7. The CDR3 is CASRAGGAGEKLFF. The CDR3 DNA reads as TGTGCCAGCAGAGCAGGGGGCGCGGGTGAAAAACTGTTTTTT.

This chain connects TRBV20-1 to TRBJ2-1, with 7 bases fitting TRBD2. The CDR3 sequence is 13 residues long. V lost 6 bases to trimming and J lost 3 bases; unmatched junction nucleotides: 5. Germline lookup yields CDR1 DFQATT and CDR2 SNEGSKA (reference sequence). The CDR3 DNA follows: TGCAGTGCGTTTCGGGACTACTACAATGAGCAGTTCTTC. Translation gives CSAFRDYYNEQFF.

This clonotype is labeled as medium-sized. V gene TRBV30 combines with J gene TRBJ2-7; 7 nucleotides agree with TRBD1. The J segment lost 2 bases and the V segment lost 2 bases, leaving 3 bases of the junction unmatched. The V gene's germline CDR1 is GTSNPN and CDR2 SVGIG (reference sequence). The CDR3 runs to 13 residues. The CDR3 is CAWSYDRAYEQYF. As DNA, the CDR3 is TGTGCCTGGAGTTACGACAGGGCCTACGAGCAGTACTTC.

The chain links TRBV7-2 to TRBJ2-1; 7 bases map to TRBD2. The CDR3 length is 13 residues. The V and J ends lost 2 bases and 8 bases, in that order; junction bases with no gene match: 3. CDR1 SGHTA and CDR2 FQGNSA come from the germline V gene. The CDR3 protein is CASSLQRGDEQFF. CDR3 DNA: TGTGCCAGCAGCTTACAACGGGGGGATGAGCAGTTCTTC.

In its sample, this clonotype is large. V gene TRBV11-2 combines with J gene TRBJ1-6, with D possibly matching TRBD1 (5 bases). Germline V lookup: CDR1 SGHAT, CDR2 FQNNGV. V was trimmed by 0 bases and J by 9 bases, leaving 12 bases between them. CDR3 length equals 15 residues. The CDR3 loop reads CASSLDFGGFSPLHF. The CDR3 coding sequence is TGTGCCAGCAGCTTAGATTTCGGGGGGTTTTCACCCCTCCACTTT.

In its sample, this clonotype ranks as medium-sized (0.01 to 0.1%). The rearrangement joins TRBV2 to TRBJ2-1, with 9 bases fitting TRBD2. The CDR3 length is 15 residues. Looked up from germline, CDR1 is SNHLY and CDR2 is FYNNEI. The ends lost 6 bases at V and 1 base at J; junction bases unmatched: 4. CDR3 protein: CASRPTSGSYNEQFF. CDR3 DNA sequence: TGTGCCAGCAGGCCAACTAGCGGGTCCTACAATGAGCAGTTCTTC.